The 23 T cell receptor beta chains below all came from one sample that was sequenced in a study of T cell changes during pregnancy in multiple sclerosis. Some clones are missing from TCRdb's copy, which holds only in-frame ones; the method was immunoSEQ multiplex PCR. In the table there are approximately 100,000 clones, around 92% of which are singletons. Sequences were derived from peripheral blood, sampled in the second trimester of pregnancy. These receptors were obtained from a female donor with multiple sclerosis, enrolled in a pregnancy study.

The chain links TRBV5-8 to TRBJ2-2; 11 bases fit TRBD2. The germline V gene has CDR1 SGHTS and CDR2 YDEGEE. The CDR3 has 18 residues. V lost 4 bases and J lost 7; bases outside the gene matches: 15. The CDR3 DNA sequence: TGTGCCAGCAGCCCCCGTACTAGCGGGAGCTGGTCCGGCGGGGAGCTGTTTTTT. This sequence encodes CASSPRTSGSWSGGELFF.

The chain is built from TRBV6-5 and TRBJ2-4; tentatively, D is TRBD1 (6 bases). The ends were cut back, 2 bases at V and 6 bases at J, with 8 bases in the middle. The CDR3 runs to 13 residues. The V gene's germline CDR1 is MNHEY and CDR2 SVGAGI. The CDR3 DNA is TGTGCCAGCAGTTACCCGGACAGAAACATTCAGTACTTC. Protein sequence: CASSYPDRNIQYF.

J is TRBJ2-3 and V is TRBV13; the match to TRBD2 covers 14 bases. The CDR3 is 16 residues long. With 5 bases clipped from V and 2 bases from J, the junction kept 3 bases outside the gene matches. CDR1 PRHDT and CDR2 FYEKMQ come from the germline V gene (reference sequence). For the CDR3, the DNA is TGTGCCAGCAGCCCGACTAGCGGGAGGGCCACAGATACGCAGTATTTT. This gives the protein CASSPTSGRATDTQYF.

This CDR3 reads CASSRLAGGYEQYF. CDR3 DNA: TGTGCCAGCAGCCGACTAGCGGGGGGCTACGAGCAGTACTTC. This sequence joins TRBV7-9 and TRBJ2-7; TRBD2 agrees at 13 bases. Trimming took 5 bases from V and 3 from J; bases not matched to a gene: 1. This CDR3 contains 14 residues. Per germline, CDR1 SEHNR and CDR2 FQNEAQ (reference sequence).

The chain is built from TRBV19 and TRBJ2-1; tentatively, D is TRBD2 (5 bases). V lost 3 bases and J lost 7, with 10 bases in between. Germline CDR1 LNHDA, CDR2 SQIVND (reference sequence). The CDR3 contains 13 residues. The CDR3 loop is CASSMGRTNEQFF. For the CDR3, the DNA is TGTGCCAGTAGTATGGGCAGGACTAATGAGCAGTTCTTC.

This chain connects TRBV6-5 to TRBJ1-1; D remains unclear. The CDR3 length is 13 residues. Germline CDR1 reads MNHEY; CDR2 reads SVGAGI. V lost 8 bases and J 1 base, leaving 11 bases between the germline ends. The CDR3 nucleotides read TGTGCCAGCCACGGGTCACAGAACACTGAAGCTTTCTTT. Its protein is CASHGSQNTEAFF.

V usage is TRBV5-6 and J usage is TRBJ2-6; 7 nucleotides line up with TRBD1. After removal of 4 bases from V and 2 bases from J, the junction contained 12 bases not matched to a gene. In germline, CDR1 is SGHDT, CDR2 YYEEEE. CDR3 size: 18 residues. CDR3 nucleotides: TGTGCCAGCAGCCACCGGGACAGATTTGTCCCTGGGGCCAACGTCCTGACTTTC. Its protein is CASSHRDRFVPGANVLTF.

V usage is TRBV6-6 and J usage is TRBJ1-1; maybe TRBD1 (6 bases). V dropped 7 bases and J dropped 1 base, with 16 bases sitting between them. The CDR3 sequence is 15 residues long. Germline lookup yields CDR1 MNHNY and CDR2 SVGAGI (reference sequence). The chain's CDR3 is CASTIGQQKNTEAFF. In DNA form, the CDR3 reads TGTGCCAGCACCATAGGACAGCAAAAGAACACTGAAGCTTTCTTT.

The rearrangement joins TRBV5-1 to TRBJ1-1; a weak D match, TRBD1 (6 bases). Germline assignment: CDR1 SGHRS and CDR2 YFSETQ. The V gene lost 6 bases and the J gene lost 3 bases, with 18 bases spanning the gap. The CDR3 is 15 residues long. CDR3 nucleotide sequence: TGCGCCAGCACTGGGGCACAGGGAGCAGACACTGAAGCTTTCTTT. As protein: CASTGAQGADTEAFF.

This chain connects TRBV19 to TRBJ2-7, with D tentatively TRBD2 (5 bases). Germline V gene lookup returns CDR1 LNHDA and CDR2 SQIVND (reference sequence). V was clipped by 3 bases and J by 3 bases, with 12 bases between them. This CDR3 spans 14 amino acids. CDR3 protein: CASSIRTGIYEQYF. The CDR3 bases are TGTGCCAGTAGTATCAGGACTGGCATCTACGAGCAGTACTTC.

This clone was seen a single time. The chain uses TRBV9 and TRBJ2-6; D possibly corresponds to TRBD1 (5 bases). The germline CDR1 and CDR2 sequences are SGDLS and YYNGEE. V was cut by 2 bases and J by 0 bases, with 12 bases left in between. The CDR3 sequence is 17 residues long. DNA of the CDR3: TGTGCCAGCAGCGTTCAGGGCAGGCTCTCTGGGGCCAACGTCCTGACTTTC. Translation gives CASSVQGRLSGANVLTF.

This clone was recorded a few times. This sequence joins TRBV28 and TRBJ1-2; D is uncertain. Trimming removed 3 bases from V and 1 base from J, with 6 bases in between. The CDR3 has 13 residues. Germline V gene data show CDR1 as MDHEN and CDR2 as SYDVKM. The chain's CDR3 is CASSFSVNYGYTF. The CDR3 DNA reads as TGTGCCAGCAGTTTTTCCGTTAACTATGGCTACACCTTC.

V and J are TRBV27 and TRBJ1-1, with D maybe TRBD1 (5 bases). Trimming cost V 5 bases and J 4 bases, with 14 bases left between them. From germline, CDR1 is MNHEY and CDR2 SMNVEV (reference sequence). The CDR3 is 14 residues long. In nucleotides, the CDR3 is TGTGCCAGCAGTCTTTCGTGGGGCGGCACTGAAGCTTTCTTT. This translates into CASSLSWGGTEAFF.

The genes are TRBV19 and TRBJ1-4, with no clear D. The germline V gene has CDR1 LNHDA and CDR2 SQIVND (reference sequence). The CDR3 is 14 residues long. Trimming took off 6 bases at V and 8 bases at J, with 16 bases between the two ends. CDR3 DNA: TGTGCCAGTAGCTCGCTTAAGGAGGGAGAAAAACTGTTTTTT. It specifies CASSSLKEGEKLFF.

This clone was seen only once. The chain carries TRBV7-9 and TRBJ2-1; 9 bases are a match to TRBD2. The germline CDR1 and CDR2 sequences are SEHNR and FQNEAQ (reference sequence). The CDR3 has 17 residues. V was pared by 4 bases and J by 10 bases, with 17 bases of the junction left unmatched. The CDR3 region is CASSSLLPGLASQEQFF. The CDR3 DNA reads as TGTGCCAGCAGCTCTTTATTACCGGGACTAGCAAGTCAGGAGCAGTTCTTC.

The rearrangement links TRBV28 to TRBJ2-7; a weak D match, TRBD1 (6 bases). CDR3 length: 12 amino acids. The V gene's germline CDR1 is MDHEN and CDR2 SYDVKM. V was trimmed by 9 bases and J by 0 bases, leaving 9 bases between them. CDR3 sequence: CASNRDSYEQYF. CDR3 nucleotides: TGTGCCAGTAACAGGGACTCCTACGAGCAGTACTTC.

The CDR3 loop reads CASSVAAGGPFADTQYF. The DNA for the CDR3 is TGTGCCAGCAGTGTGGCCGCGGGAGGGCCCTTTGCAGATACGCAGTATTTT. The V call is TRBV6-1, the J call TRBJ2-3; TRBD2 aligns across 9 bases. This CDR3 has 17 amino acids. Per germline, CDR1 MNHNS and CDR2 SASEGT. V lost 4 bases and J lost 4; bases outside the gene matches: 12.

The rearrangement uses TRBV5-1 and TRBJ2-5, with TRBD2 as a possible D gene (6 bases). The V and J ends lost 4 bases and 7 bases respectively, with 23 bases between them. The CDR3 runs to 16 residues. Germline CDR1 reads SGHRS; CDR2 reads YFSETQ. In DNA form, the CDR3 reads TGCGCCAGCAGCCCATTAGGGGATAGCGGAGCAGGGACCCAGTACTTC. Translation gives CASSPLGDSGAGTQYF.

The CDR3 DNA reads TGTGCCAGCAGTTCCCCGGGACAGGGTGAAGCTTTCTTT. Translated, it gives CASSSPGQGEAFF. This chain joins TRBV28 and TRBJ1-1; TRBD1 aligns across 9 bases. Germline CDR1 MDHEN, CDR2 SYDVKM. This CDR3 is built from 13 residues. The V and J ends lost 4 bases and 7 bases, in that order; junction bases with no gene match: 4.

The chain carries TRBV28 and TRBJ1-2; D remains unclear. V lost 4 bases to trimming and J lost 6 bases, with 9 bases between them. The germline V gene has CDR1 MDHEN and CDR2 SYDVKM. CDR3 length equals 12 residues. The CDR3 reads CASSWVTNGYTF. CDR3 sequence (DNA): TGTGCCAGCAGTTGGGTTACTAATGGCTACACCTTC.

J is TRBJ2-7 and V is TRBV2; 7 nucleotides match TRBD1. CDR1 is SNHLY and CDR2 is FYNNEI in the germline V gene. Unmatched junction bases numbered 11, after V lost 0 bases and J lost 9 bases. The CDR3 is 15 amino acids. The CDR3 protein is CASSEAKGAGLRQYF. As DNA, the CDR3 is TGTGCCAGCAGTGAAGCAAAGGGGGCTGGATTGAGGCAGTACTTC.

This rearrangement joins TRBV27 to TRBJ2-3; no firm D call. The CDR3 runs to 14 residues. Germline CDR1 MNHEY, CDR2 SMNVEV (reference sequence). V was pared by 4 bases and J by 5 bases, with 13 bases between. The CDR3 loop reads CASSSAFGLDTQYF. The CDR3 DNA follows: TGTGCCAGCAGTTCCGCTTTCGGGTTAGATACGCAGTATTTT.

The chain employs TRBV23-1 and TRBJ1-5; TRBD1 agrees at 9 bases. TRBV23-1 is flagged as an ORF with uncertain function. J gave up 3 bases and V 6 bases, and 21 bases lay outside the gene matches. The CDR3 contains 20 residues. CDR3 nucleotide sequence: TGCGCCAGCAGGCACTATAAAAATAAAAGGGGACAGGGTAACAATCAGCCCCAGCATTTT. Its translation is CASRHYKNKRGQGNNQPQHF.